A selection of T cell receptor beta chains follows, all from one sample in a study of blood T cell repertoires in COVID-19. The repertoire was sequenced with immunoSEQ multiplex PCR; TCRdb's copy has only in-frame clones and lacks some. The sample holds 200,000 or so clones, roughly 80% seen once. Sequencing input: PBMCs or T cells enriched from blood (not recorded which). Every receptor here comes from a woman aged 45 to 65 who had been exposed to COVID-19. CDR3s include the opening cysteine and the closing phenylalanine or tryptophan. D genes are given only for firm matches. The size field is filled for only some rows; it gives once, few, many or a size class.

j_call d_call clone_size v_call cdr3_aa cdr3_nt
TRBJ1-6 TRBD1 - TRBV18 CASSLGQGLDSPLHF TGTGCCAGCTCACTAGGACAGGGATTGGATTCACCCCTCCACTTT
TRBJ1-1 - - TRBV12-3/TRBV12-4 CASSLGRGTEAFF TGTGCCAGCAGTTTAGGCAGGGGCACTGAAGCTTTCTTT
TRBJ2-2 TRBD2 - TRBV30 CAWSRNRGLAGGAPTGELFF TGTGCCTGGAGTCGAAACCGGGGACTAGCGGGGGGGGCCCCCACCGGGGAGCTGTTTTTT
TRBJ1-6 - - TRBV13 CASSLSGGGSSPLHF TGTGCCAGCAGCTTAAGTGGGGGGGGGAGTTCACCCCTCCACTTT
TRBJ1-2 TRBD1 - TRBV7-9 CASSAGGRGYGYTF TGTGCCAGCAGCGCAGGGGGGAGAGGGTATGGCTACACCTTC
TRBJ2-1 TRBD2 once TRBV27 CATHGGESYNEQFF TGTGCCACCCACGGGGGGGAATCCTACAATGAGCAGTTCTTC
TRBJ2-5 - - TRBV2 CASSATFEETQYF TGTGCCAGCAGCGCCACATTTGAAGAGACCCAGTACTTC
TRBJ2-7 TRBD2 - TRBV4-1 CASSLGLAGGSSYEQYF TGCGCCAGCAGCCTTGGACTAGCGGGGGGTAGCTCCTACGAGCAGTACTTC
TRBJ1-2 TRBD1 - TRBV29-1 CSVGTGGQDGYTF TGCAGCGTGGGGACAGGGGGCCAAGATGGCTACACCTTC
TRBJ2-5 - - TRBV7-9 CASSSRPGVSETQYF TGTGCCAGCAGCTCCCGGCCGGGGGTATCAGAGACCCAGTACTTC
TRBJ1-1 - once TRBV29-1 CSVEDGRVAEAFF TGCAGCGTTGAAGATGGCAGGGTTGCTGAAGCTTTCTTT
TRBJ2-3 - - TRBV4-2 CASSQAKGFSTDTQYF TGTGCCAGCAGCCAAGCAAAGGGGTTCAGCACAGATACGCAGTATTTT
TRBJ2-4 TRBD2 - TRBV2 CAGAGGTKNIQYF TGTGCTGGTGCGGGGGGGACCAAAAACATTCAGTACTTC
TRBJ1-1 TRBD1 - TRBV7-9 CASSPPGQGFYEAFF TGTGCCAGCAGCCCTCCGGGACAGGGTTTTTATGAAGCTTTCTTT
TRBJ1-5 - few TRBV7-6 CASSLKAGTQPQHF TGTGCCAGCAGCTTAAAAGCGGGGACTCAGCCCCAGCATTTT
TRBJ1-3 - - TRBV25-1 CASSVGLGNTIYF TGTGCCAGCAGTGTGGGGCTGGGAAACACCATATATTTT
TRBJ2-1 TRBD2 - TRBV7-2 CASSLDGGARYRQFF TGTGCCAGCAGCTTAGACGGGGGGGCGAGGTATAGGCAGTTCTTC
TRBJ1-2 - once TRBV3-1/TRBV3-2 CASSQGGRLYTHYYGYTF TGTGCCAGCAGCCAAGGGGGGCGACTTTACACTCATTACTATGGCTACACCTTC
TRBJ2-1 TRBD2 few TRBV2 CASSEVSGGGKQFF TGTGCCAGCAGTGAAGTCTCTGGCGGGGGTAAGCAGTTCTTC
TRBJ2-1 - - TRBV5-1 CASSLAGVNNEQFF TGCGCCAGCAGCTTGGCAGGGGTCAACAATGAGCAGTTCTTC
TRBJ2-1 TRBD2 - TRBV7-7 CASSLGPAGDNEQFF TGTGCCAGCAGCTTAGGGCCGGCGGGAGACAATGAGCAGTTCTTC
TRBJ1-2 - few TRBV12-3/TRBV12-4 CASKRRENYGYTF TGTGCCAGTAAAAGGAGGGAGAACTATGGCTACACCTTC
TRBJ2-5 TRBD2 - TRBV5-4 CASSPSGGETQYF TGTGCCAGCAGTCCTAGCGGGGGAGAGACCCAGTACTTC
TRBJ1-2 TRBD1 - TRBV6-5 CASSRMTGGYYGYTF TGTGCCAGCAGCCGAATGACAGGGGGTTACTATGGCTACACCTTC
TRBJ1-1 - - TRBV19 CASSMGQVFNTEAFF TGTGCCAGTAGTATGGGACAAGTATTCAATACTGAAGCTTTCTTT
TRBJ1-1 TRBD1 once TRBV25-1 CASSEMGQGASAFF TGTGCCAGCAGTGAAATGGGGCAGGGGGCGAGTGCTTTCTTT
TRBJ1-2 TRBD1 - TRBV29-1 CSAATGGGYGYTF TGCAGCGCCGCTACAGGGGGCGGCTATGGCTACACCTTC
TRBJ1-1 TRBD1 once TRBV5-4 CASSARVTGSMNTEAFF TGTGCCAGCAGCGCCAGGGTGACAGGGTCCATGAACACTGAAGCTTTCTTT
TRBJ1-6 - - TRBV27 CASTKLFRTGSYNSPLHF TGTGCCAGCACCAAGCTGTTTCGTACAGGGTCCTATAATTCACCCCTCCACTTT
TRBJ1-2 TRBD1 - TRBV13 CASSARQGALGYTF TGTGCCAGCAGCGCTCGACAGGGGGCGCTGGGCTACACCTTC
TRBJ1-5 - - TRBV7-2 CASSLEQVNQPQHF TGTGCCAGCAGCTTAGAACAGGTTAATCAGCCCCAGCATTTT
TRBJ1-5 - - TRBV4-1 CASSHVPAGNQPQHF TGCGCCAGCAGCCATGTCCCGGCAGGGAACCAGCCCCAGCATTTT
TRBJ1-1 - once TRBV7-2 CASSLVRTEAFF TGTGCCAGCAGCTTAGTCAGGACTGAAGCTTTCTTT
TRBJ1-1 TRBD1 few TRBV19 CASKGQGGTEAFF TGTGCCAGTAAGGGACAGGGGGGCACTGAAGCTTTCTTT
TRBJ1-2 TRBD1 - TRBV5-1 CASSFGQGNGYTF TGCGCCAGCAGCTTCGGACAGGGTAATGGCTACACCTTC
TRBJ1-1 - - TRBV12-5 CASGRSGWSGEAFF TGTGCTAGTGGCCGAAGCGGGTGGAGCGGTGAAGCTTTCTTT
TRBJ2-7 TRBD1 - TRBV27 CASSSRQGLYEQYF TGTGCCAGCAGTTCACGACAGGGTCTCTACGAGCAGTACTTC
TRBJ1-2 TRBD1 once TRBV10-2 CACRTGAIGGGYTF TGCGCCTGCCGGACAGGGGCGATCGGGGGGGGCTACACCTTC
TRBJ1-1 - few TRBV10-3 CAISSWSTNTEAFF TGTGCCATCAGTTCCTGGAGCACGAACACTGAAGCTTTCTTT
TRBJ1-1 - - TRBV6-5 CAGALKMNTEAFF TGTGCCGGGGCCCTAAAGATGAACACTGAAGCTTTCTTT
TRBJ1-1 TRBD1 - TRBV12-3/TRBV12-4 CASRFGQGLEAFF TGTGCCAGCAGATTCGGACAGGGACTCGAAGCTTTCTTT
TRBJ2-1 TRBD2 - TRBV29-1 CSVARIAGGFYNEQFF TGCAGCGTCGCGCGTATAGCGGGGGGGTTCTACAATGAGCAGTTCTTC